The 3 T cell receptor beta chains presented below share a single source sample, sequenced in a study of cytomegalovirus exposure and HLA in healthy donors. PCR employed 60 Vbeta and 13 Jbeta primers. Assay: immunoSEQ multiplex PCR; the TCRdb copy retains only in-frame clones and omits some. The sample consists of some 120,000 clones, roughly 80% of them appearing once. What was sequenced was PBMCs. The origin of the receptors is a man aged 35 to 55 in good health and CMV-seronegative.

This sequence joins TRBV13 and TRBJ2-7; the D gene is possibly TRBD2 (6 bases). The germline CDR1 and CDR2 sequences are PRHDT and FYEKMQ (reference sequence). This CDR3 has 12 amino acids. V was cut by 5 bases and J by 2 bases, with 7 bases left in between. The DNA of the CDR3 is TGTGCCAGCAGCGGGGAGGCCTACGAGCAGTACTTC. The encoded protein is CASSGEAYEQYF.

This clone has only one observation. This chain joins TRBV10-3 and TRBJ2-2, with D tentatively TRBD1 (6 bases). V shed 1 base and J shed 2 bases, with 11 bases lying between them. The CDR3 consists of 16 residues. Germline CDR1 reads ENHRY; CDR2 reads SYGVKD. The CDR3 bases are TGTGCCATCAGTGAGTATGGGACAACCAACACCGGGGAGCTGTTTTTT. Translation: CAISEYGTTNTGELFF.

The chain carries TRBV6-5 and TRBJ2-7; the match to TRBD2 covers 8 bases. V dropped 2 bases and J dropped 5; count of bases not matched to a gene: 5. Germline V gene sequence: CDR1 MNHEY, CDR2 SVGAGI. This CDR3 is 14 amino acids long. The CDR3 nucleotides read TGTGCCAGCAGTTACGGGCGGGGGGATCACGAGCAGTACTTC. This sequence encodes CASSYGRGDHEQYF.